This T cell receptor (beta chain) is from a study of vaccination effects on CD4 cells after COVID-19. Study-wide results and caveats: Clones of infection and vaccine origin contracted markedly late after vaccination.

Clones were sequenced by immunoSEQ multiplex PCR, and TCRdb holds only the in-frame ones, with some missing. This table holds roughly 70,000 clones, around 70% found once. Under the ViraFEST assay, PBMC were stimulated with viral peptide pools so that antigen-specific CD4+ T cells expanded. Sequencing was performed afterwards. Researchers isolated CD4+ T cells once less than twelve days of culture had elapsed. The participants, recipients of two vaccine doses, got either BNT162b2 or mRNA-1273. Neither prior SARS-CoV-2 infection nor positive nucleocapsid antibodies were present in the vaccine recipients. Every well housed two million PBMC, which grew in culture alongside around 9.8 IU/ml IL-2 and roughly 9.8 ug/ml peptides. Half-medium replacement with IL-2 medium occurred on days 3 and 7. Concerning this clone itself: Its antigen is undetermined.

Germline V gene lookup returns CDR1 MNHEY and CDR2 SVGAGI. The CDR3 is made up of 13 amino acids. The V gene lost 5 bases and the J gene lost 3 bases, with 9 bases spanning the gap. The chain uses TRBV6-5 and TRBJ2-3; tentatively, D is TRBD2 (5 bases). The starting material was CD4+ T cells from PBMCs cultured with HCoV-229E spike peptides, obtained after COVID-19 vaccination. The sequence was obtained from a human donor who received a COVID-19 vaccine. CDR3 residues: CASSTGFTDTQYF. Written as DNA, the CDR3 is TGTGCCAGCAGTACGGGGTTTACAGATACGCAGTATTTT.